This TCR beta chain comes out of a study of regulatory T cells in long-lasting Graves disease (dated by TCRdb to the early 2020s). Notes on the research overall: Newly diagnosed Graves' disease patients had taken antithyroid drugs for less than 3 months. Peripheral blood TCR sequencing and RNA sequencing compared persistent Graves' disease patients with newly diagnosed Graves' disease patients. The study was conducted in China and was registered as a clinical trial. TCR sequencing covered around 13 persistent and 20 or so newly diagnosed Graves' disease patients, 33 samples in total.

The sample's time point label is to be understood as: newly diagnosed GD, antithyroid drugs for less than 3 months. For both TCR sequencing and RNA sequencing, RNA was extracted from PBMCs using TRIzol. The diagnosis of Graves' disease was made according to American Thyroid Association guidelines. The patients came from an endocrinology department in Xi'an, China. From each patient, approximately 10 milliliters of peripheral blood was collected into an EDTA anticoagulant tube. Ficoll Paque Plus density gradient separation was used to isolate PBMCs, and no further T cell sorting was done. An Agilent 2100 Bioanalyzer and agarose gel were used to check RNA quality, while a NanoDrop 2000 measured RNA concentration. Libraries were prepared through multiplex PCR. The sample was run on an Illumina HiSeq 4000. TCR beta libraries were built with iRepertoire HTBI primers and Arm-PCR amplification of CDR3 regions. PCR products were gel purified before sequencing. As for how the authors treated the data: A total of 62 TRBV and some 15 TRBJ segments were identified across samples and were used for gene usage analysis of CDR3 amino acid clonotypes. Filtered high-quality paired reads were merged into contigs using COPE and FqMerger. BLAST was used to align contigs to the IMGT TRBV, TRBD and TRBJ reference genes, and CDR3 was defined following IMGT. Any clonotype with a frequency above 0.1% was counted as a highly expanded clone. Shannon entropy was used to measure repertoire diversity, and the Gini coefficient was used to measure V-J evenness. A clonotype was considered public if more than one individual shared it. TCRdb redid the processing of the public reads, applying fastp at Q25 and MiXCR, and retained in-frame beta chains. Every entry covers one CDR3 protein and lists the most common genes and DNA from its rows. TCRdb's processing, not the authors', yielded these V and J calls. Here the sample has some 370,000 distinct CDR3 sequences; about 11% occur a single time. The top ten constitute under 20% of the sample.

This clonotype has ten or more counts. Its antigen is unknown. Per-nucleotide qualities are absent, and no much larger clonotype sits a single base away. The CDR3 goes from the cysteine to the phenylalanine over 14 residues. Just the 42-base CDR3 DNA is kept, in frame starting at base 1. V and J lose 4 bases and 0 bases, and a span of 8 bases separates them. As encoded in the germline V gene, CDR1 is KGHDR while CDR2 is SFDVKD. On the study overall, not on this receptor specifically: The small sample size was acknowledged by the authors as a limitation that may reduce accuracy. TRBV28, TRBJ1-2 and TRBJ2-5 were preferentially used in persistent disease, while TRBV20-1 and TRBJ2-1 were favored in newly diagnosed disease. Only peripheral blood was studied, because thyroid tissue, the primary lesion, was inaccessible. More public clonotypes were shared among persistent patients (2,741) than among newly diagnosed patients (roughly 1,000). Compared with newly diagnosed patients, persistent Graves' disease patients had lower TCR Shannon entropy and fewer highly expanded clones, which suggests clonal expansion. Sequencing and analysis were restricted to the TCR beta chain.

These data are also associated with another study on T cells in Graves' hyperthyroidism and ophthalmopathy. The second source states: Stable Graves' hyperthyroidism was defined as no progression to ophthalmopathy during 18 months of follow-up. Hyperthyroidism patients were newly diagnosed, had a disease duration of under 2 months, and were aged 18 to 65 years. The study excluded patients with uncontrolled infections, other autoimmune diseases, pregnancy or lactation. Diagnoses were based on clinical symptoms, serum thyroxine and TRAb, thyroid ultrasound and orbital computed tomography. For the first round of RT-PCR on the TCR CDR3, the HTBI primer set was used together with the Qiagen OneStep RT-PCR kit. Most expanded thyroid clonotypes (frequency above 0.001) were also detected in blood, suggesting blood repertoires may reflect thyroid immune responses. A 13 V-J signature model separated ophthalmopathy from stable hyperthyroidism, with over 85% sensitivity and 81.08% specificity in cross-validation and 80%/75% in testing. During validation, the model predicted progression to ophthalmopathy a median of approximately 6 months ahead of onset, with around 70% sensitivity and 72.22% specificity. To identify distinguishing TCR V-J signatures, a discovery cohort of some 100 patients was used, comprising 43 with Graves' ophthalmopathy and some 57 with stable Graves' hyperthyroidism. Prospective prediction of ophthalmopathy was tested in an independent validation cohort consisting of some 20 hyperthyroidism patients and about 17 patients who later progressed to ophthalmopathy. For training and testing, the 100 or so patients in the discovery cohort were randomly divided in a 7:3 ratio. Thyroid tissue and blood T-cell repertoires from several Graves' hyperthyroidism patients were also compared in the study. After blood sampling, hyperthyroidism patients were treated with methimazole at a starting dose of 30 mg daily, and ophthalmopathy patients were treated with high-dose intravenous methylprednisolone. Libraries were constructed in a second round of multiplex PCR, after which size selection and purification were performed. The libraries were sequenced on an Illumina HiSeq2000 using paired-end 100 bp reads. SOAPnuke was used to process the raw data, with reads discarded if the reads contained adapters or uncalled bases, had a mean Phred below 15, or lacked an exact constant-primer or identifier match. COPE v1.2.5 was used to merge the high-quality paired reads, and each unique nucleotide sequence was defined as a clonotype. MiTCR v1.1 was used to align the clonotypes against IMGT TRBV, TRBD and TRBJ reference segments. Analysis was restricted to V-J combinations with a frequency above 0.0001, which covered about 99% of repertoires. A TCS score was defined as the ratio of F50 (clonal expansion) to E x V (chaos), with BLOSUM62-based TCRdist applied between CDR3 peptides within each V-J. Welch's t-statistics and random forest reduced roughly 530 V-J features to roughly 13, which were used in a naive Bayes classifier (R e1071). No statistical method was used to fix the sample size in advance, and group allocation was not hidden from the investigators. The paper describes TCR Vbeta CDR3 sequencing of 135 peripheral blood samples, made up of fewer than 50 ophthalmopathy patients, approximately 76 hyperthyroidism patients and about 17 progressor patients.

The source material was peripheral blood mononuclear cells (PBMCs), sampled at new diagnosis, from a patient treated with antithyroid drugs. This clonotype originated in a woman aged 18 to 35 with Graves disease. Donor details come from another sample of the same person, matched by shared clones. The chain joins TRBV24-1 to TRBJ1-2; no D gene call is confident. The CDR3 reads CATSDQTANYGYTF. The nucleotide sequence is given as TGTGCCACCAGTGACCAAACAGCTAACTATGGCTACACCTTC.